These 7 T cell receptor beta chains came from one sample sequenced in a study of T cells after posttransplantation cyclophosphamide. The method was immunoSEQ multiplex PCR; TCRdb's version includes in-frame clones alone and lacks a portion of them. The sample has approximately 2,100 clones, none seen only once; the top ten hold around a fifth. Treatment was busulfan-fludarabine conditioning, a marrow graft, and cyclophosphamide on days +3 and +4. This specimen consisted of PBMCs, obtained 86 days after allogeneic stem cell transplant with posttransplant cyclophosphamide. The receptors were sampled from a female patient aged 60 to 70 who received an allogeneic stem cell transplant from a related donor and was CMV-positive. Some T cells may be supplied by the graft donor.

This clone is medium-sized (0.01 to 0.1%) in the sample. The junction departs from germline at one end; a sequencing error may be responsible. The chain uses TRBV19 and TRBJ2-5, with TRBD2 identical over 7 bases. This CDR3 is 15 amino acids long. The V gene's germline CDR1 is LNHDA and CDR2 SQIVND (reference sequence). The CDR3, as DNA: TGTGCCAGTAGTATTGGTCCTAGCGGCCAAGAGTCCCAGTACTTC. It yields the protein CASSIGPSGQESQYF.

This clone is large. The chain recombines TRBV28 with TRBJ1-4; 9 nucleotides match TRBD1. Per germline, CDR1 MDHEN and CDR2 SYDVKM. This CDR3 comprises 15 residues. With 8 bases clipped from V and 8 bases from J, the junction kept 12 bases outside the gene matches. The CDR3 nucleotides read TGTGCCAGCTCGGAGGGGAACAGGGGGCTCGAAAAACTGTTTTTT. Encoded protein: CASSEGNRGLEKLFF.

This clone was picked up many times. The rearrangement uses TRBV28 and TRBJ2-1; TRBD2 is a possible D gene (7 bases). The CDR3 is made up of 17 amino acids. Trimming shortened V by 2 bases and J by 0 bases, and 14 bases separated the two germline ends. Per the germline V gene, CDR1 is MDHEN and CDR2 is SYDVKM. The CDR3 nucleotides are TGTGCCAGCAGTTTAGTCGACGGGGGGCACTCCTACAATGAGCAGTTCTTC. Translating gives CASSLVDGGHSYNEQFF.

This clone was observed at least ten times. The chain is built from TRBV11-3 and TRBJ2-2; 11 positions agree with TRBD1. The CDR3 has 15 amino acids. The germline V gene encodes CDR1 SGHNT and CDR2 YENEEA. V lost 5 bases and J lost 4; bases outside the gene matches: 3. The CDR3 reads CASSRTGGFTGELFF. For the CDR3, the DNA is TGTGCCAGCAGCCGGACAGGGGGCTTCACCGGGGAGCTGTTTTTT.

Relative to its sample, this clone is medium-sized (0.01 to 0.1%). The chain joins TRBV6-1 to TRBJ1-1; TRBD1 matches at 8 bases. This CDR3 comprises 13 residues. Germline CDR1 reads MNHNS; CDR2 reads SASEGT. J was trimmed by 6 bases and V by 7 bases; bases with no gene match: 7. The CDR3 coding sequence is TGTGCCAGCACCCGGGACAGGTTGGCTGAAGCTTTCTTT. It encodes CASTRDRLAEAFF.

The sample holds many counts of this clone. The gene calls are TRBV7-2 and TRBJ2-1; 7 bases match TRBD1. Germline loops: CDR1 SGHTA, CDR2 FQGNSA. The ends lost 4 bases at V and 8 bases at J; junction bases unmatched: 5. The CDR3 extends over 13 amino acids. In DNA form, the CDR3 reads TGTGCCAGCAGCTCACAGGGGAAGCATGAGCAGTTCTTC. Its translation: CASSSQGKHEQFF.

This clone has ten or more counts. The chain couples TRBV28 to TRBJ1-1, with 9 bases that match TRBD1. Germline V gives CDR1 MDHEN, CDR2 SYDVKM. This CDR3 region has 14 residues. J was trimmed by 0 bases and V by 6 bases; bases with no gene match: 2. CDR3 sequence (DNA): TGTGCCAGCAGGGGGACAGGGCTGAACACTGAAGCTTTCTTT. As protein: CASRGTGLNTEAFF.